Presented here are 31 T cell receptor beta chains from one specimen sequenced in a study of cytomegalovirus exposure and HLA in healthy donors. Sequenced by immunoSEQ multiplex PCR; TCRdb stores in-frame clones only, minus some. The sample consists of 260,000 or so clones, 88% of them appearing once. Sequenced: PBMCs. Source of these receptors: a woman between 18 and 29 years old in good health and CMV-seronegative.

The chain joins TRBV5-1 to TRBJ2-1; 8 bases agree with TRBD2. This CDR3 has 16 amino acids. V trimming: 0 bases; J trimming: 10 bases; junction bases outside the gene matches: 12. Germline assignment: CDR1 SGHRS and CDR2 YFSETQ. CDR3 loop: CASSLGVVAGSREQFF. The CDR3 bases are TGCGCCAGCAGCTTGGGGGTGGTAGCGGGGTCCCGGGAGCAGTTCTTC. The variable domain in full, with the rest retrieved from reference TRBV5-1 and TRBJ2-1, is KAGVTQTPRYLIKTRGQQVTLSCSPISGHRSVSWYQQTPGQGLQFLFEYFSETQRNKGNFPGRFSGRQFSNSRSEMNVSTLELGDSALYLCASSLGVVAGSREQFFGPGTRLTVL.

The chain joins TRBV28 to TRBJ1-4; D is possibly TRBD1 (6 bases). The CDR3 runs to 13 residues. Germline CDR1 reads MDHEN; CDR2 reads SYDVKM. V lost 5 bases, J lost 7 bases, and 11 bases lay in between. The CDR3: CASSLGQIEKLFF. DNA of the CDR3: TGTGCCAGCAGTCTAGGACAGATTGAAAAACTGTTTTTT. Variable domain in full (rest from reference TRBV28 and TRBJ1-4): DVKVTQSSRYLVKRTGEKVFLECVQDMDHENMFWYRQDPGLGLRLIYFSYDVKMKEKGDIPEGYSVSREKKERFSLILESASTNQTSMYLCASSLGQIEKLFFGSGTQLSVL.

This chain connects TRBV9 to TRBJ1-1, with 12 nucleotides matching TRBD1. The CDR3 contains 15 residues. Germline CDR1 and CDR2: SGDLS and YYNGEE. Trimming at V came to 0 bases and at J to 8 bases, leaving 5 bases not matched to a gene. Here the CDR3 DNA reads TGTGCCAGCAGCGTAGACCCCGGGACAGGGGGCGAAGCTTTCTTT. Protein sequence: CASSVDPGTGGEAFF.

The chain is built from TRBV15 and TRBJ1-2; 7 positions agree with TRBD1. The CDR3 loop spans 14 amino acids. CDR1 is LNHNV and CDR2 is YYDKDF in the germline V gene (reference sequence). Germline trimming cut 0 bases from V and 4 bases from J; bases unmatched to any gene: 2. The CDR3 loop reads CATSRERDSYGYTF. CDR3 coding DNA: TGTGCCACCAGCAGAGAACGGGACAGCTATGGCTACACCTTC.

The chain links TRBV7-3 to TRBJ2-5; 7 bases line up with TRBD2. V shed 3 bases and J 4 bases; nucleotides not matched to a gene: 2. Germline CDR1 SGHTA, CDR2 FQGTGA. There are 13 residues in the CDR3. The CDR3: CASSFGGGETQYF. The CDR3 coding sequence is TGTGCCAGCAGCTTCGGCGGGGGAGAGACCCAGTACTTC. Full variable domain (missing parts from reference TRBV7-3 and TRBJ2-5): GAGVSQTPSNKVTEKGKYVELRCDPISGHTALYWYRQSLGQGPEFLIYFQGTGAADDSGLPNDRFFAVRPEGSVSTLKIQRTERGDSAVYLCASSFGGGETQYFGPGTRLLVL.

V and J are TRBV27 and TRBJ2-7; 13 bases are a match to TRBD2. Unmatched junction bases numbered 5, after V lost 5 bases and J lost 4 bases. Germline CDR1 MNHEY, CDR2 SMNVEV (reference sequence). The CDR3 contains 15 residues. In nucleotides, the CDR3 is TGTGCCAGCAGTATCGGGACTAGCGGGAATTACGAGCAGTACTTC. It translates to CASSIGTSGNYEQYF.

CDR3 sequence: CATSSEGVPYEQYF. The CDR3 nucleotides read TGTGCCACCAGCAGCGAAGGGGTTCCCTACGAGCAGTACTTC. The chain joins TRBV15 to TRBJ2-7; D is possibly TRBD1 (5 bases). Per germline, CDR1 LNHNV and CDR2 YYDKDF (reference sequence). Trimming took off 3 bases at V and 2 bases at J, with 11 bases between the two ends. This CDR3 is 14 amino acids long.

The V gene is TRBV27, the J gene TRBJ1-1, with D perhaps TRBD1 (5 bases). The CDR3 extends over 15 amino acids. Germline CDR1 MNHEY, CDR2 SMNVEV (reference sequence). The germline V and J ends were trimmed by 5 bases and 5 bases, with 18 bases remaining between them. CDR3 amino acids: CASSPSKRGGTEAFF. The CDR3 DNA follows: TGTGCCAGCAGTCCTAGCAAACGGGGGGGGACTGAAGCTTTCTTT.

The chain joins TRBV21-1 to TRBJ1-6; the table's TRBD1 call for D was not verified on the DNA. TRBV21-1 is a listed pseudogene. The CDR3 has 14 amino acids. For the CDR3, the DNA is TGTGCCAGCACCCCTCGAGGGGGCCATTCACCCCTCCACTTT. This codes for CASTPRGGHSPLHF.

J is TRBJ2-7 and V is TRBV10-3; 11 bases align to TRBD2. V was clipped by 6 bases and J by 3 bases; unmatched bases: 7. The germline gives CDR1 ENHRY, CDR2 SYGVKD. CDR3 length: 15 residues. The CDR3 loop reads CAIRPGTSGRYEQYF. Here the CDR3 DNA reads TGTGCCATCAGACCCGGGACTAGCGGACGCTACGAGCAGTACTTC.

The chain combines TRBV28 with TRBJ1-6; 12 nucleotides agree with TRBD1. Germline lookup yields CDR1 MDHEN and CDR2 SYDVKM. With 3 bases clipped from V and 4 bases from J, the junction kept 7 bases outside the gene matches. There are 18 residues in the CDR3. As DNA, the CDR3 is TGTGCCAGCAGTTTGCTCCGGGACAGGGGGCATTATAATTCACCCCTCCACTTT. This sequence encodes CASSLLRDRGHYNSPLHF. Full variable domain (missing parts from reference TRBV28 and TRBJ1-6): DVKVTQSSRYLVKRTGEKVFLECVQDMDHENMFWYRQDPGLGLRLIYFSYDVKMKEKGDIPEGYSVSREKKERFSLILESASTNQTSMYLCASSLLRDRGHYNSPLHFGNGTRLTVT.

J is TRBJ2-7 and V is TRBV25-1; D is possibly TRBD2 (6 bases). The CDR3 consists of 14 residues. V shed 2 bases and J shed 0 bases, with 8 bases lying between them. Germline V gives CDR1 MGHDK, CDR2 SYGVNS. CDR3 loop: CASSENGGSYEQYF. The CDR3 nucleotides read TGTGCCAGCAGTGAAAACGGGGGCTCCTACGAGCAGTACTTC.

V is TRBV5-1 and J is TRBJ2-5, with 13 nucleotides matching TRBD2. Trimming cost V 4 bases and J 5 bases; bases outside gene matches: 8. Per germline, CDR1 SGHRS and CDR2 YFSETQ. This CDR3 has 16 residues. CDR3 residues: CASSRSGTSGTETQYF. The CDR3 DNA reads as TGCGCCAGCAGCAGATCCGGGACTAGCGGGACCGAGACCCAGTACTTC.

The rearrangement uses TRBV7-2 and TRBJ2-1; the D gene is possibly TRBD2 (5 bases). Germline values: CDR1 SGHTA, CDR2 FQGNSA. This CDR3 region has 14 residues. V dropped 3 bases and J dropped 5 bases, with 11 bases sitting between them. The CDR3 sequence is CASSFRPRDNEQFF. In nucleotides, the CDR3 is TGTGCCAGCAGCTTTAGGCCGAGGGACAATGAGCAGTTCTTC.

The rearrangement joins TRBV11-2 to TRBJ2-2, with TRBD2 matching 12 bases. Germline lookup yields CDR1 SGHAT and CDR2 FQNNGV. The CDR3 consists of 18 residues. V was clipped by 6 bases and J by 6 bases; unmatched bases: 14. CDR3 sequence reads: CASSLYAPGLAGPGELFF. The CDR3 nucleotides are TGTGCCAGCAGTCTCTATGCCCCGGGACTAGCGGGTCCCGGGGAGCTGTTTTTT.

The rearrangement uses TRBV6-5 and TRBJ2-7; D is ambiguous. The germline gives CDR1 MNHEY, CDR2 SVGAGI. Trimming removed 0 bases from V and 0 bases from J, with 6 bases in between. This CDR3 comprises 14 residues. The CDR3 sequence is CASSYSSGSYEQYF. CDR3 sequence (DNA): TGTGCCAGCAGTTACTCGTCAGGCTCCTACGAGCAGTACTTC.

The rearrangement links TRBV2 to TRBJ2-1, with D unresolved. This CDR3 is 14 amino acids long. Germline V CDR1 and CDR2: SNHLY, FYNNEI. Trimming removed 8 bases at V and 0 bases at J, with 11 bases between. CDR3 DNA: TGTGCCAGCGCATCCGACATCTCCTACAATGAGCAGTTCTTC. It is translated as CASASDISYNEQFF.

This sequence joins TRBV28 and TRBJ1-2, with D tentatively TRBD1 (6 bases). The CDR3 consists of 15 residues. Per the germline V gene, CDR1 is MDHEN and CDR2 is SYDVKM. Trimming took off 5 bases at V and 0 bases at J, with 13 bases between the two ends. The chain's CDR3 is CASSLRGRANYGYTF. CDR3 in DNA: TGTGCCAGCAGTCTCAGGGGTCGTGCTAACTATGGCTACACCTTC.

This rearrangement joins TRBV27 to TRBJ2-7; TRBD1 matches at 7 bases. V lost 4 bases to trimming and J lost 4 bases; unmatched junction nucleotides: 10. The CDR3 consists of 15 residues. Germline-derived CDR1 and CDR2 are MNHEY and SMNVEV (reference sequence). CDR3 bases: TGTGCCAGCAGTTCCCCCGGGACAGCCCAATACGAGCAGTACTTC. As protein: CASSSPGTAQYEQYF.

The chain has TRBV5-1 and TRBJ2-3, with 9 positions matching TRBD2. Unmatched junction bases numbered 8, after V lost 0 bases and J lost 6 bases. Germline V gives CDR1 SGHRS, CDR2 YFSETQ. The CDR3 has 16 amino acids. The CDR3 region is CASSLGGAGGVDTQYF. CDR3 DNA: TGCGCCAGCAGCTTGGGCGGAGCGGGAGGCGTCGATACGCAGTATTTT.

The V and J genes are TRBV12-5 and TRBJ1-2, with 8 bases fitting TRBD1. Germline values: CDR1 LGHNT, CDR2 FRNRAP. V lost 5 bases, J lost 1 base, and 12 bases stayed unmatched. The CDR3 loop spans 17 amino acids. The CDR3 protein is CASGPGQGMPNNYGYTF. The CDR3 DNA sequence: TGTGCTAGTGGTCCAGGACAGGGAATGCCTAATAACTATGGCTACACCTTC. Based on the CDR3 plus reference TRBV12-5 and TRBJ1-2, the full variable domain is DARVTQTPRHKVTEMGQEVTMRCQPILGHNTVFWYRQTMMQGLELLAYFRNRAPLDDSGMPKDRFSAEMPDATLATLKIQPSEPRDSAVYFCASGPGQGMPNNYGYTFGSGTRLTVV.

The chain has TRBV4-3 and TRBJ1-4, with TRBD1 as a possible D gene (5 bases). Germline V gene data show CDR1 as LGHNA and CDR2 as YSLEER. The CDR3 sequence is 16 residues long. Trimming pared 0 bases from V and 4 bases from J, leaving 12 bases between. For the CDR3, the DNA is TGCGCCAGCAGCCAAGAGCAGACAGAGAATAATGAAAAACTGTTTTTT. It codes for CASSQEQTENNEKLFF.

The chain is built from TRBV5-4 and TRBJ2-2; TRBD2 might be the D (6 bases). The CDR3 consists of 16 residues. Germline CDR1 SGHNT, CDR2 YYREEE (reference sequence). V lost 2 bases, J lost 2 bases, and 13 bases lay in between. The CDR3 DNA sequence: TGTGCCAGCAGCTTCGGACGGGGAGGTAACACCGGGGAGCTGTTTTTT. It translates to CASSFGRGGNTGELFF. Looking up the rest from reference TRBV5-4 and TRBJ2-2 gives the full variable domain: ETGVTQSPTHLIKTRGQQVTLRCSSQSGHNTVSWYQQALGQGPQFIFQYYREEENGRGNFPPRFSGLQFPNYSSELNVNALELDDSALYLCASSFGRGGNTGELFFGEGSRLTVL.

This clone was counted once. This rearrangement joins TRBV28 to TRBJ1-2; 9 bases are a match to TRBD1. The trim removed 3 bases at V and 2 bases at J, leaving 4 bases unmatched. This CDR3 spans 15 amino acids. Germline CDR1 reads MDHEN; CDR2 reads SYDVKM. In nucleotides, the CDR3 is TGTGCCAGCAGTTTTAGGACAGGGGACAACTATGGCTACACCTTC. It translates to CASSFRTGDNYGYTF.

The chain links TRBV28 to TRBJ2-1; 8 bases fit TRBD2. Germline V gives CDR1 MDHEN, CDR2 SYDVKM. Germline trimming cut 6 bases from V and 3 bases from J; bases unmatched to any gene: 4. This CDR3 is 14 amino acids long. The CDR3 reads CASSPGTSYNEQFF. The CDR3 nucleotides are TGTGCCAGCAGCCCCGGGACTAGCTACAATGAGCAGTTCTTC.

The rearrangement uses TRBV5-4 and TRBJ1-2; the D gene is possibly TRBD1 (5 bases). This CDR3 has 14 residues. V lost 4 bases and J 2 bases, leaving 12 bases between the germline ends. Germline V CDR1 and CDR2: SGHNT, YYREEE (reference sequence). This CDR3 reads CASSDRQTNYGYTF. In DNA form, the CDR3 reads TGTGCCAGCAGCGATAGACAGACAAACTATGGCTACACCTTC. Together with reference TRBV5-4 and TRBJ1-2, the CDR3 gives the full variable domain: ETGVTQSPTHLIKTRGQQVTLRCSSQSGHNTVSWYQQALGQGPQFIFQYYREEENGRGNFPPRFSGLQFPNYSSELNVNALELDDSALYLCASSDRQTNYGYTFGSGTRLTVV.

V usage is TRBV7-2 and J usage is TRBJ1-5; no definite D call. V lost 5 bases and J 5 bases, leaving 10 bases between the germline ends. CDR3 length: 13 residues. The germline gives CDR1 SGHTA, CDR2 FQGNSA. CDR3 DNA: TGTGCCAGCAGCCCTAACGGGGATCAGCCCCAGCATTTT. Its translation is CASSPNGDQPQHF.

The rearrangement joins TRBV2 to TRBJ2-3; maybe TRBD2 (5 bases). The germline V gene encodes CDR1 SNHLY and CDR2 FYNNEI. The CDR3 is made up of 16 amino acids. The V end was cut by 10 bases, the J end by 2 bases, with 22 bases between. For the CDR3, the DNA is TGTGCCAAGGGTCCGACTAACCCTTTTATCACAGATACGCAGTATTTT. As protein: CAKGPTNPFITDTQYF.

The chain uses TRBV5-4 and TRBJ2-5; 10 positions agree with TRBD2. Germline CDR1 and CDR2: SGHNT and YYREEE (reference sequence). V shed 5 bases, J shed 2 bases, and the junction held 3 bases outside the gene matches. The CDR3 totals 14 residues. The CDR3 spells CASSRAGGQETQYF. The CDR3 DNA reads as TGTGCCAGCAGTCGAGCGGGAGGGCAAGAGACCCAGTACTTC.

This clone has just one count. The CDR3 spells CASSIKGEPSYEQYF. The CDR3 nucleotides read TGTGCCAGTAGTATAAAGGGAGAGCCTTCCTACGAGCAGTACTTC. The V call is TRBV19, the J call TRBJ2-7; D is possibly TRBD2 (5 bases). CDR1 is LNHDA, CDR2 SQIVND, per germline (reference sequence). The CDR3 runs to 15 residues. V shed 2 bases and J shed 1 base, with 12 bases lying between them.

This clone appeared once. This chain connects TRBV14 to TRBJ2-7, with TRBD1 as a possible D gene (6 bases). In germline, CDR1 is SGHDN, CDR2 FVKESK. V was trimmed by 2 bases and J by 2 bases, leaving 13 bases between them. The CDR3 consists of 15 residues. The chain's CDR3 is CASSQRYRAAYEQYF. DNA for the CDR3: TGTGCCAGCAGCCAAAGGTACAGGGCGGCCTACGAGCAGTACTTC.